This T cell receptor beta chain stems from a study of T cell changes during pregnancy in multiple sclerosis. This CDR3 contains 16 residues. CDR1 and CDR2 from the germline V gene are LGHNA and YNFKEQ. Unmatched junction bases numbered 8, after V lost 4 bases and J lost 2 bases. Sequenced by immunoSEQ multiplex PCR; TCRdb stores in-frame clones only, minus some. The repertoire holds 70,000 to 95,000 clones, with 89% as singletons. The chain carries TRBV4-2 and TRBJ2-3, with 8 bases matching TRBD2. The TCR sequence derives from a female donor with multiple sclerosis, enrolled in a pregnancy study. The sequenced sample was peripheral blood, obtained before pregnancy. Here the CDR3 reads CASSRGTSGSTDTQYF. The CDR3 DNA sequence: TGTGCCAGCAGCCGCGGAACTAGCGGTTCCACAGATACGCAGTATTTT.